These 2 T cell receptor beta chains were sequenced from one sample in a study of cytomegalovirus exposure and HLA in healthy donors. The PCR made use of 60 Vbeta and 13 Jbeta primers. Clones were sequenced by immunoSEQ multiplex PCR, and TCRdb holds only the in-frame ones, with some missing. The sample yields about 99,000 clones, roughly 80% seen once. Sample: PBMCs. Receptors originate from a man aged 40-50 years in good health and CMV-seronegative.

J is TRBJ1-3 and V is TRBV7-9, with TRBD1 identical over 7 bases. Germline V gives CDR1 SEHNR, CDR2 FQNEAQ (reference sequence). The CDR3 is 14 residues long. J lost 6 bases, V lost 5 bases, and 7 bases had no gene match. CDR3 sequence: CASSLPGQINTIYF. CDR3 nucleotides: TGTGCCAGCAGCCTCCCGGGACAGATAAACACCATATATTTT.

The chain recombines TRBV7-6 with TRBJ2-1, with TRBD2 matching over 13 bases. Trimming took 0 bases from V and 5 from J; bases not matched to a gene: 10. Germline CDR1 is SGHVS and CDR2 is FNYEAQ. This CDR3 has 19 residues. CDR3 region: CASSLAGSSTSGRDNEQFF. In nucleotides, the CDR3 is TGTGCCAGCAGCTTAGCGGGTTCCAGTACTAGCGGGAGGGACAATGAGCAGTTCTTC.